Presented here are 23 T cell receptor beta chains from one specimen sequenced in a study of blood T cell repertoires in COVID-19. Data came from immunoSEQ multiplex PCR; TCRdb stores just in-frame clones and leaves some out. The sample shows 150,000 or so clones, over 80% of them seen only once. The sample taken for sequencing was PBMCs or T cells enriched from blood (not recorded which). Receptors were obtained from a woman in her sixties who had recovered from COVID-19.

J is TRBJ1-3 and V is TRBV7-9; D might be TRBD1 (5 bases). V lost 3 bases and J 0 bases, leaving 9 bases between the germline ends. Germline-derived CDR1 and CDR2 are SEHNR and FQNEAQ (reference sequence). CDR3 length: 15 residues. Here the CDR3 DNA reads TGTGCCAGCAGCTTCACAGGCAGCTCTGGAAACACCATATATTTT. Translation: CASSFTGSSGNTIYF.

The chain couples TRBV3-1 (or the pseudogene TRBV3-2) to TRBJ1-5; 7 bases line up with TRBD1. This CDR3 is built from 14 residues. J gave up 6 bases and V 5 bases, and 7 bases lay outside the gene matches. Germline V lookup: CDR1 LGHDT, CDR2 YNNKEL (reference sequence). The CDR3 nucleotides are TGTGCCAGCAGCGCAGGGGGTGGGGGTCAGCCCCAGCATTTT. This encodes CASSAGGGGQPQHF.

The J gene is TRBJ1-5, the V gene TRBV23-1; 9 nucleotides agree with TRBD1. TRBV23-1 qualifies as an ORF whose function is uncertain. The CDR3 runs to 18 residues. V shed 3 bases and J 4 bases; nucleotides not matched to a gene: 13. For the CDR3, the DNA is TGCGCCAGCAGTCAGTCTAGGCCCACGGGACAGGGTAATCAGCCCCAGCATTTT. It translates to CASSQSRPTGQGNQPQHF.

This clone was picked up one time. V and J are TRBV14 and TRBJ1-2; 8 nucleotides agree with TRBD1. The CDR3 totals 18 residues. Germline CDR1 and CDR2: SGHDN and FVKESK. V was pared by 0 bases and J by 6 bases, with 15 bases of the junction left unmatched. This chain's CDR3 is CASSQDPRGQGYINGYTF. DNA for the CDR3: TGTGCCAGCAGCCAAGATCCCCGCGGACAGGGTTATATAAATGGCTACACCTTC.

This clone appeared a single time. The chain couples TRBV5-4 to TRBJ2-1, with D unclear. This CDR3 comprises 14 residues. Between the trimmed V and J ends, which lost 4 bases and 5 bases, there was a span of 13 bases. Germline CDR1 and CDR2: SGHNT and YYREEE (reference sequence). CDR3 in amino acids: CASSPVTRDNEQFF. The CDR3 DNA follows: TGTGCCAGCAGCCCCGTTACCCGGGACAATGAGCAGTTCTTC.

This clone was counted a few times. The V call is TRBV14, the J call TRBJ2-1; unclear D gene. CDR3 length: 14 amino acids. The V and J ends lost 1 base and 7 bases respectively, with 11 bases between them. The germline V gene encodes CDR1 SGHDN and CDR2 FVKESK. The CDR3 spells CASSQGVAVNEQFF. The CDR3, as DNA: TGTGCCAGCAGCCAAGGGGTGGCGGTGAATGAGCAGTTCTTC.

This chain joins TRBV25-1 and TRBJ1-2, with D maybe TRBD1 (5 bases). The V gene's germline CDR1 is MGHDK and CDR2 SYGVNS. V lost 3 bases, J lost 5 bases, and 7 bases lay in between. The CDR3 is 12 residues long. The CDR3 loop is CASSDPGYGYTF. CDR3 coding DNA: TGTGCCAGCAGTGACCCAGGGTATGGCTACACCTTC.

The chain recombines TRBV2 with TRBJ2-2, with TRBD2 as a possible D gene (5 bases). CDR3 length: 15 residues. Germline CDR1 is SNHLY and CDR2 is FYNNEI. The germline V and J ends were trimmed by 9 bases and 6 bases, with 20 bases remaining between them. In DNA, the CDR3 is TGTGCCAGTAAACCGGGTCCAGGACTGCCCGGGGAGCTGTTTTTT. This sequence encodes CASKPGPGLPGELFF. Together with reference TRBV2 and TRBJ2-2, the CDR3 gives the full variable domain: EPEVTQTPSHQVTQMGQEVILRCVPISNHLYFYWYRQILGQKVEFLVSFYNNEISEKSEIFDDQFSVERPDGSNFTLKIRSTKLEDSAMYFCASKPGPGLPGELFFGEGSRLTVL.

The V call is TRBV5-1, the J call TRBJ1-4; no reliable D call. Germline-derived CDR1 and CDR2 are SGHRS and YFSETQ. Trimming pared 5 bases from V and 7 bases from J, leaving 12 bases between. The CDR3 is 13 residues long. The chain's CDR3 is CASSSGVGEKLFF. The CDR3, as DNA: TGCGCCAGCAGTTCCGGAGTTGGTGAAAAACTGTTTTTT.

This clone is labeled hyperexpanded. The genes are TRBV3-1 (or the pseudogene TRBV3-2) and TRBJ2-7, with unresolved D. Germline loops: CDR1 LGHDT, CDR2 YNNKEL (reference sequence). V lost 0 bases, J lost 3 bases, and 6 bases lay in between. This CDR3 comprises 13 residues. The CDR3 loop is CASSQDYHYEQYF. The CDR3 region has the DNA TGTGCCAGCAGCCAAGACTACCACTACGAGCAGTACTTC.

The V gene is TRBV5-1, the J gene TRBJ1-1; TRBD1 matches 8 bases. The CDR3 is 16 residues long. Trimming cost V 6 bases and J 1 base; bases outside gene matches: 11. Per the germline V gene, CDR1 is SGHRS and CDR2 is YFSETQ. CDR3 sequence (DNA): TGCGCCAGCAACAAAGACAGGGGCTACAGGAACACTGAAGCTTTCTTT. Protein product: CASNKDRGYRNTEAFF.

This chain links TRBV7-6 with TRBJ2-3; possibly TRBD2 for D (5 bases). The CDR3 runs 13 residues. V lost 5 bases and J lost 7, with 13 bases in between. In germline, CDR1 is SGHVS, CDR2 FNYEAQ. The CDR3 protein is CASSVDPGNTQYF. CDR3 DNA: TGTGCCAGCAGCGTCGATCCGGGAAATACGCAGTATTTT. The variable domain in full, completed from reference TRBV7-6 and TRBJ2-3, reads GAGVSQSPRYKVTKRGQDVALRCDPISGHVSLYWYRQALGQGPEFLTYFNYEAQQDKSGLPNDRFSAERPEGSISTLTIQRTEQRDSAMYRCASSVDPGNTQYFGPGTRLTVL.

DNA of the CDR3: TGTGCCAGTAGACCAGGGTCGGTAAACACTGAAGCTTTCTTT. Encoded protein: CASRPGSVNTEAFF. V gene TRBV19 combines with J gene TRBJ1-1; TRBD1 might be the D (5 bases). Germline V CDR1 and CDR2: LNHDA, SQIVND (reference sequence). This CDR3 is 14 amino acids long. Trimming shortened V by 6 bases and J by 2 bases, and 13 bases separated the two germline ends.

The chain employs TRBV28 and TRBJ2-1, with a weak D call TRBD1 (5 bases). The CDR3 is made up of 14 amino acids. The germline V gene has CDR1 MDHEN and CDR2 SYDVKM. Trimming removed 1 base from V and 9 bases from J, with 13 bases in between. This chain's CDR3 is CASSLSAGSSEQFF. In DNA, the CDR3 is TGTGCCAGCAGTTTATCAGCAGGGTCGAGTGAGCAGTTCTTC.

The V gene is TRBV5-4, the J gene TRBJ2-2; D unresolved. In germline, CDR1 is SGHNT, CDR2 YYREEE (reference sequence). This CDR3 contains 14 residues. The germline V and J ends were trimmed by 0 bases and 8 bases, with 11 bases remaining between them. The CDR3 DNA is TGTGCCAGCAGCTTGGGTAGCCCCACGGGGGAGCTGTTTTTT. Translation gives CASSLGSPTGELFF.

CDR3 sequence reads: CASSAVRQNIQYF. CDR3 coding DNA: TGTGCCAGCAGTGCCGTGAGGCAAAACATTCAGTACTTC. The chain carries TRBV28 and TRBJ2-4; D gene uncertain. Trimming pared 5 bases from V and 5 bases from J, leaving 10 bases between. CDR3 size: 13 residues. Germline-derived CDR1 and CDR2 are MDHEN and SYDVKM.

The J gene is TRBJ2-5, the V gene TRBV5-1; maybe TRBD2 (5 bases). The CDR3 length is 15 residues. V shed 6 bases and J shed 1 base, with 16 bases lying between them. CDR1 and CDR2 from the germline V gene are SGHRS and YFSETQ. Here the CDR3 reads CASTPSGLPQETQYF. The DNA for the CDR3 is TGCGCCAGCACACCGAGCGGACTCCCCCAAGAGACCCAGTACTTC.

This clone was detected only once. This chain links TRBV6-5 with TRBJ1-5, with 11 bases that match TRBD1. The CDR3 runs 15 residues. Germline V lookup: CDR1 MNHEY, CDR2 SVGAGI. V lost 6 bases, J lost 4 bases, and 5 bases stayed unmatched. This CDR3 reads CASRSGTGGNQPQHF. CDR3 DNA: TGTGCCAGCAGATCCGGGACAGGGGGAAATCAGCCCCAGCATTTT.

The CDR3 coding sequence is TGCGCCAGCAGCGCGACAGGGGTCAGCCAAGAGACCCAGTACTTC. Translation gives CASSATGVSQETQYF. V gene TRBV5-1 combines with J gene TRBJ2-5, with TRBD1 identical over 8 bases. This CDR3 comprises 15 residues. CDR1 and CDR2 (germline): SGHRS, YFSETQ. V shed 4 bases and J 1 base; nucleotides not matched to a gene: 6.

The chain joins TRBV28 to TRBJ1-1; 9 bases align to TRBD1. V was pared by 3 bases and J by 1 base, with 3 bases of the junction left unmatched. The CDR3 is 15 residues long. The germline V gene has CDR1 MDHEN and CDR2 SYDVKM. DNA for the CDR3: TGTGCCAGCAGTTTCACAGGGGGCCGGAACACTGAAGCTTTCTTT. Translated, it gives CASSFTGGRNTEAFF.

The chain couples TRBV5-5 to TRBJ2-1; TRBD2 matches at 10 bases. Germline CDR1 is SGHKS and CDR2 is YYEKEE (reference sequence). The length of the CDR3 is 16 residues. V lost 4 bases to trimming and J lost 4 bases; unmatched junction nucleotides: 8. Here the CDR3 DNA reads TGTGCCAGCAGCCTCCAGGCTAGCGGGGGATACAATGAGCAGTTCTTC. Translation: CASSLQASGGYNEQFF.

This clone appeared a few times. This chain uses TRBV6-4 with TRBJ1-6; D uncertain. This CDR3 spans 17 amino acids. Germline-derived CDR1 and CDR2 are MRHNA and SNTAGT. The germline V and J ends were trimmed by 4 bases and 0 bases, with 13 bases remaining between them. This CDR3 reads CASSGRTSHSYNSPLHF. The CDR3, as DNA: TGTGCCAGCAGTGGACGGACTTCCCACTCCTATAATTCACCCCTCCACTTT.

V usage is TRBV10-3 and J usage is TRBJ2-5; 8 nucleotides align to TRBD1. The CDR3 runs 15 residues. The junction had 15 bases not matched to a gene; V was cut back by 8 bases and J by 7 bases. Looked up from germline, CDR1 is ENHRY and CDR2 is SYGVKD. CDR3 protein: CAIAGGADIVRTQYF. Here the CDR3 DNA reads TGTGCCATCGCAGGGGGCGCCGACATCGTTCGGACCCAGTACTTC.